The clone carrying this T cell receptor beta chain was seen only once. Its antigen is unidentified. Conversion of TCR transcripts into cDNA relied on 5'RACE template switching, which added a universal primer site and UMIs. TCRdb re-called the 5' RACE reads with MiXCR, one entry per CDR3 protein. The data hold 95,000 to 150,000 distinct CDR3 sequences, with 13% to 15% observed a single time. The source of the sample is a study of T cells after yellow fever vaccination. Study conclusions and caveats: Reappearance after the booster was observed for most primary-vaccination clones (roughly 97% CD4, less than 90% CD8). The CD4 compartment and the CD8 compartment contained a small share of clonotypes in common.

The germline CDR1 and CDR2 sequences are LGHNA and YSLEER. There are 16 residues in the CDR3. The V gene end was trimmed by 2 bases and the J gene end by 8 bases; junction bases not matched to a gene: 7. The material was CD8+ T cells sorted from PBMCs, obtained 5 days after the yellow fever booster vaccination. This TCR derives from a man between 18 and 29 years old who received the YFV17D yellow fever vaccine. The chain is built from TRBV4-3 and TRBJ2-1, with 12 nucleotides matching TRBD2. Written as DNA, the CDR3 is TGCGCCAGCAGCCAATCTCTAGCGGGGGGGCAAGATGAGCAGTTCTTC. Translated, it gives CASSQSLAGGQDEQFF.